This TCR beta chain emerged from a study of metastatic and nonmetastatic thyroid tumors. TCRdb re-called the PCR reads through MiXCR. The repertoire has around 4,500 clones, 34% of them found once; the top ten carry roughly 28%. All patients were treatment-naive before thyroid surgery. CDR3 length: 14 amino acids. Looked up from germline, CDR1 is LNHDA and CDR2 is SQIVND (reference sequence). V lost 3 bases to trimming and J lost 6 bases, with 14 bases between them. The V gene is TRBV19, the J gene TRBJ1-2, with D perhaps TRBD1 (6 bases). The TCR comes from a male donor with papillary thyroid cancer or a benign thyroid nodule (not recorded which). Some clones in this sample may be carry-over from other donors' samples. Sequenced material: adjacent normal tissue. The CDR3 protein is CASSIGQLSDGYTF. The CDR3 bases are TGTGCCAGTAGTATCGGACAGCTCAGCGATGGCTACACCTTC.